These T cell receptor beta chains were read from a single sample in a study of T cells in localized non-small cell lung cancer. Only in-frame clones appear in the TCRdb table, and some are missing; sequencing was by immunoSEQ multiplex PCR. The sample carries approximately 34,000 clones, approximately 90% recorded once. Sequencing used peripheral blood, obtained before any cancer treatment. The origin of the receptors is a woman aged 35-70 years with stage I lung adenocarcinoma. Each CDR3 is given with its conserved first and last residue. D genes are given only for firm matches. A row's size may be missing; if present it is once, few, many or a size class.

d_call j_call clone_size v_call cdr3_nt cdr3_aa
TRBD2 TRBJ2-5 . TRBV29-1 TGCAGCGGCCTAGGGTTGTGGACTAGCGGGGGAGAGACCCAGTACTTC CSGLGLWTSGGETQYF
. TRBJ1-5 . TRBV28 TGTGCCAGCAGTTGGCAGCTTAGCAATCAGCCCCAGCATTTT CASSWQLSNQPQHF
. TRBJ2-5 once TRBV6-6 TGTGCCAGCAGTTACGGAGGTCATTACCAAGAGACCCAGTACTTC CASSYGGHYQETQYF
. TRBJ1-2 . TRBV7-2 TGTGCCAGCAGCCCCGGACGAAACTATGGCTACACCTTC CASSPGRNYGYTF
. TRBJ2-7 few TRBV2 TGTGCCAGCAGTAAAGACAGCCACCTGGCGGAGCAGTACTTC CASSKDSHLAEQYF
. TRBJ2-5 . TRBV11-3 TGTGCCAGCAGCGACCAGGGCGTAGGGGCTGGGACCCAGTACTTC CASSDQGVGAGTQYF
. TRBJ1-3 . TRBV7-2 TGTGCCAGCAGCTGGAGCTCTGGAAACACCATATATTTT CASSWSSGNTIYF
. TRBJ2-7 . TRBV28 TGTGCCAGCAGTTTATCCGGGACTCAGACCTACGAGCAGTACTTC CASSLSGTQTYEQYF
. TRBJ2-7 few TRBV11-2 TGTGCCAGCAGCTTGACAACGGGGAGTATTCGAGGTGAGCAGTACTTC CASSLTTGSIRGEQYF
. TRBJ1-1 . TRBV5-4 TGTGCCAGCAGCCCCTCCGGGAGGGGAGGCACTGAAGCTTTCTTT CASSPSGRGGTEAFF
TRBD1 TRBJ2-7 . TRBV9 TGTGCCAGCAGCCCGGGGACAGGGAGGTCCTACGAGCAGTACTTC CASSPGTGRSYEQYF
. TRBJ2-3 . TRBV11-2 TGTGCCAGCAGCCCTAGCAGTAGGTACGGTACGCAGTATTTT CASSPSSRYGTQYF
. TRBJ1-6 . TRBV6-1 TGTGCCAGCAGTGAGGGCCGGACGGGAAATTCACCCCTCCACTTT CASSEGRTGNSPLHF
TRBD1 TRBJ2-3 . TRBV28 TGTGCCAGCAAGCGGACAGGCGGCACAGATACGCAGTATTTT CASKRTGGTDTQYF
TRBD1 TRBJ1-2 . TRBV27 TGTGCCAGCAGTAGGCTGGACAGGGGTAATTATGGCTACACCTTC CASSRLDRGNYGYTF
. TRBJ1-3 once TRBV27 TGTGCCAGCAGGACCTTCTCTGGAAACACCATATATTTT CASRTFSGNTIYF
TRBD2 TRBJ2-2 . TRBV10-3 TGTGCCATCAGTGAGACGGGAGGCAAACCTCTCACCGGGGAGCTGTTTTTT CAISETGGKPLTGELFF
TRBD1 TRBJ1-6 . TRBV7-9 TGTGCCAGCAGCCTTCGGACAGGGTATAATTCACCCCTCCACTTT CASSLRTGYNSPLHF
. TRBJ2-3 . TRBV5-6 TGTGCCAGCAGCGAGGCGTTTGGGGGAGATACGCAGTATTTT CASSEAFGGDTQYF
. TRBJ2-7 . TRBV9 TGTGCCAGCAGCCCGGACAGCTACGAGCAGTACTTC CASSPDSYEQYF
. TRBJ2-1 few TRBV5-1 TGCGCCAGCAGCTTGGACAGGGAGTTTGATGAGCAGTTCTTC CASSLDREFDEQFF
TRBD1 TRBJ1-6 . TRBV7-9 TGTGCCAGCAGCAGCGGGACAGCTAATAATTCACCCCTCCACTTT CASSSGTANNSPLHF
. TRBJ1-2 . TRBV19 TGTGCCAGTACCCAAGGGTTCGGTGCCCCGTATGGCTACACCTTC CASTQGFGAPYGYTF
TRBD1 TRBJ1-6 . TRBV5-4 TGTGCCAGCGCCCGGGACAGCAATAATTCACCCCTCCACTTT CASARDSNNSPLHF
. TRBJ2-3 few TRBV30 TGTGCCTGGAGTGTACCCGGCGGGGTGACGCAGTATTTT CAWSVPGGVTQYF
. TRBJ1-1 . TRBV19 TGTGCCAGTAGTATGGGGTGGGGCACTGAAGCTTTCTTT CASSMGWGTEAFF
. TRBJ1-4 once TRBV18 TGTGCCAGCTCAGCTACAGGGCCGGGATCTAATGAAAAACTGTTTTTT CASSATGPGSNEKLFF
. TRBJ1-2 . TRBV18 TGTGCCAGCTCACCACTCCACCCGCCAGACCTCTATGGCTACACCTTC CASSPLHPPDLYGYTF
TRBD1 TRBJ1-4 few TRBV19 TGTGCCAGTAGCAAGTGGGGACAGTCTAATGAAAAACTGTTTTTT CASSKWGQSNEKLFF
. TRBJ2-7 . TRBV2 TGTGCCGTATCCCGGGACACCTACTACGAGCAGTACTTC CAVSRDTYYEQYF
. TRBJ2-2 few TRBV21-1 TGTGCCAGCAGGCCAGGGGCGAACACCGGGGAGCTGTTTTTT CASRPGANTGELFF
TRBD1 TRBJ1-1 once TRBV6-1 TGTGCCAGTCAAGCGTGGGACAGGGGCTACACTGAAGCTTTCTTT CASQAWDRGYTEAFF
. TRBJ1-2 . TRBV5-1 TGCGCCAGCAGCCAAATACAGGCTAACTATGGCTACACCTTC CASSQIQANYGYTF
. TRBJ1-4 . TRBV12-2 TGTGCAAGTCGCCTAGACAATCCTTCACTGAATGAAAAACTGTTTTTT CASRLDNPSLNEKLFF
. TRBJ1-2 . TRBV21-1 TGTGCCAGCAGCTGGGCAGGGGGCTGCTATGGCTACACCTTC CASSWAGGCYGYTF
. TRBJ2-7 . TRBV7-2 TGTGCCAGCAGCCTAAGACAGATCTCCTACGAGCAGTACTTC CASSLRQISYEQYF
TRBD1 TRBJ1-1 . TRBV2 TGTGCCATTCAGGGGGAAACTGAAGCTTTCTTT CAIQGETEAFF
TRBD1 TRBJ1-6 . TRBV5-4 TGTGCCAGCAGCTCGGGGGACAGGGCTGCCTCACCCCTCCACTTT CASSSGDRAASPLHF
TRBD2 TRBJ2-2 . TRBV7-3 TGTGCCAGCAGCTCCGGACTAGCGGGGGGGAACACCGGGGAGCTGTTTTTT CASSSGLAGGNTGELFF
TRBD1 TRBJ2-7 few TRBV29-1 TGCAGCGCCAGGACAGGGGGCCGGAACGAGCAGTACTTC CSARTGGRNEQYF
. TRBJ2-6 . TRBV28 TGTGCCAGCAGTTTCCTTGGGAACTCTGGGGCCAACGTCCTGACTTTC CASSFLGNSGANVLTF
. TRBJ1-2 . TRBV7-8 TGTGCCAGCAGCCTTGGGACGGCTTCTTCCTATGGCTACACCTTC CASSLGTASSYGYTF
TRBD1 TRBJ1-5 . TRBV10-2 TGCGCCAGCAGGGAGGGCCCCTCGACAGGGGCCCAGCCCCAGCATTTT CASREGPSTGAQPQHF
TRBD2 TRBJ2-1 . TRBV6-4 TGTGCCAGCGGACTAGCGGGGGGGCCGGTGGATGAGCAGTTCTTC CASGLAGGPVDEQFF
TRBD2 TRBJ2-3 . TRBV28 TGTGCCAGCAGCGTGACTAGCGGGGGGACAGATACGCAGTATTTT CASSVTSGGTDTQYF
. TRBJ2-1 . TRBV28 TGTGCCAGCAGTCCGAGACAAGAGCAGTTCTTC CASSPRQEQFF
TRBD1 TRBJ1-4 . TRBV11-3 TGTGCCAGCAGCTTCGGCAGGGACAGGTTTAATGAAAAACTGTTTTTT CASSFGRDRFNEKLFF
. TRBJ2-7 . TRBV5-4 TGTGCCAGCAGCACAACACGGCACTACGAGCAGTACTTC CASSTTRHYEQYF